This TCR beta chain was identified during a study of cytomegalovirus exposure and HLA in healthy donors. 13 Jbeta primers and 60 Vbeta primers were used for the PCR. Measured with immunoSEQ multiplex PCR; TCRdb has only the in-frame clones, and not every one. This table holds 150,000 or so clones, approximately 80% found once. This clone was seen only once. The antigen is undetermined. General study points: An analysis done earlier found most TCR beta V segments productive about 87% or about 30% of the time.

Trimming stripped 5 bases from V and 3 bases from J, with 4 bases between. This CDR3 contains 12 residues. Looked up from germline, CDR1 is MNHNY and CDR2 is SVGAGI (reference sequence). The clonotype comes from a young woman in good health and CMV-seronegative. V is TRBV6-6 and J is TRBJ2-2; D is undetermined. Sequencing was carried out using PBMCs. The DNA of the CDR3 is TGTGCCAGCAGTCCCGACACCGGGGAGCTGTTTTTT. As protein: CASSPDTGELFF.